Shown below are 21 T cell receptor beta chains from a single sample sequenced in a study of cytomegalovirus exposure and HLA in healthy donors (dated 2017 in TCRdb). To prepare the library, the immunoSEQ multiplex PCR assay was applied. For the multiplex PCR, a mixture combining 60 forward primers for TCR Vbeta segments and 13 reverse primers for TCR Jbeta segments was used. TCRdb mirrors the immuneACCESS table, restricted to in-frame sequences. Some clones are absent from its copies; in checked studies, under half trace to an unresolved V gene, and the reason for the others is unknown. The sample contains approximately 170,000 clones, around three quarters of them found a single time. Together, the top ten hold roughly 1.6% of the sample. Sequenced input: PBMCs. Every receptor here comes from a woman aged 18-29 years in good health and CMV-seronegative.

This CDR3 is CASSLAGGAGNNYGYTF. CDR3 DNA sequence: TGCGCCAGCAGCTTAGCGGGAGGGGCCGGGAATAACTATGGCTACACCTTC. This rearrangement joins TRBV5-1 to TRBJ1-2; D might be TRBD1 (5 bases). The CDR3 contains 17 residues. Germline loops: CDR1 SGHRS, CDR2 YFSETQ. Between the trimmed V and J ends, which lost 2 bases and 1 base, there was a span of 18 bases.

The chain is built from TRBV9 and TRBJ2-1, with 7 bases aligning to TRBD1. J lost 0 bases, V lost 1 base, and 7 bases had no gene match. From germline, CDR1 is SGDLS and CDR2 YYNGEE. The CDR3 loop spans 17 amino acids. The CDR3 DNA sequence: TGTGCCAGCAGCGTAAGTAGGGGGCCAAGCTCCTACAATGAGCAGTTCTTC. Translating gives CASSVSRGPSSYNEQFF. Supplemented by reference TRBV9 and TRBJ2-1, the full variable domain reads DSGVTQTPKHLITATGQRVTLRCSPRSGDLSVYWYQQSLDQGLQFLIQYYNGEERAKGNILERFSAQQFPDLHSELNLSSLELGDSALYFCASSVSRGPSSYNEQFFGPGTRLTVL.

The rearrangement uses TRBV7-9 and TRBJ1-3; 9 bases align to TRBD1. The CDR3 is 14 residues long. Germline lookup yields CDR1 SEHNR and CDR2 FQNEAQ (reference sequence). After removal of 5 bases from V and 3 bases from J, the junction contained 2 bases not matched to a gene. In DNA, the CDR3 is TGTGCCAGCAGCCCGACAGGGGGTGGAAACACCATATATTTT. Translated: CASSPTGGGNTIYF.

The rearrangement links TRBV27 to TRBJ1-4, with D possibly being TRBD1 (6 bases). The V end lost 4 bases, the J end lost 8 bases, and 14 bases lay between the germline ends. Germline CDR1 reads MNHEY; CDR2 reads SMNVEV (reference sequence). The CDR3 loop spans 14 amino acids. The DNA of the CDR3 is TGTGCCAGCAGTTCCAGACAGGAGGACGAAAAACTGTTTTTT. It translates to CASSSRQEDEKLFF.

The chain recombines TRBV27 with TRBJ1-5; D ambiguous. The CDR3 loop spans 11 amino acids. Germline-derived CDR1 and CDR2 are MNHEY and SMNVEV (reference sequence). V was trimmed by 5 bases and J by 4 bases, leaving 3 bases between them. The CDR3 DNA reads TGTGCCAGCAGTCTTAATCAGCCCCAGCATTTT. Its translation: CASSLNQPQHF.

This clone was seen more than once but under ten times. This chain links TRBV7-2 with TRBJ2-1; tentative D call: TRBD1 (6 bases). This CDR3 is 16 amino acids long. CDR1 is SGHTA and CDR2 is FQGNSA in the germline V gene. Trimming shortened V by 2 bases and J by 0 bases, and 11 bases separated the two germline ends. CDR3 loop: CASSLSRGASYNEQFF. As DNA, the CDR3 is TGTGCCAGCAGCTTATCCAGGGGTGCCTCCTACAATGAGCAGTTCTTC.

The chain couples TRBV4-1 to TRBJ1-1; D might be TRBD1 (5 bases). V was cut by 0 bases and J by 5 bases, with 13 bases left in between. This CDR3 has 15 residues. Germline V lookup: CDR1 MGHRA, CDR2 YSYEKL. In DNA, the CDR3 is TGCGCCAGCAGCCAAGACCGAAGGGGAGGGACTGAAGCTTTCTTT. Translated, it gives CASSQDRRGGTEAFF.

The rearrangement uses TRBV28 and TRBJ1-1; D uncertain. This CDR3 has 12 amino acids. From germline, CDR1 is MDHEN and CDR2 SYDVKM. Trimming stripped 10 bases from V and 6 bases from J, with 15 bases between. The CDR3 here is CATAWWSAEAFF. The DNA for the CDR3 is TGTGCCACCGCCTGGTGGTCAGCTGAAGCTTTCTTT.

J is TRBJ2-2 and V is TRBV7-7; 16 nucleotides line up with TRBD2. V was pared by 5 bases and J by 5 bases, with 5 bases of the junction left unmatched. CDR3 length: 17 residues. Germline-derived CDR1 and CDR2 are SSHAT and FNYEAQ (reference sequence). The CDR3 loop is CASSPGLAGGSTGELFF. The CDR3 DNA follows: TGTGCCAGCAGCCCGGGACTAGCGGGGGGGTCGACCGGGGAGCTGTTTTTT.

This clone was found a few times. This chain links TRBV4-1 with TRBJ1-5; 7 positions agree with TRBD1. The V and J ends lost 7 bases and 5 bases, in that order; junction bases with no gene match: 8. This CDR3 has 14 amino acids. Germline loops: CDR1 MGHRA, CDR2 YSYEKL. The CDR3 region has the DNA TGCGCCAGCATAAACGTGCAGGGGGATCAGCCCCAGCATTTT. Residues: CASINVQGDQPQHF.

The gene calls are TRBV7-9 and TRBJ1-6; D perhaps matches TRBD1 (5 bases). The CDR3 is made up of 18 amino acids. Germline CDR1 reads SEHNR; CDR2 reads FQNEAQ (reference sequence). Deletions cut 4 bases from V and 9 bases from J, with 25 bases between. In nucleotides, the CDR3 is TGTGCCAGCAGCTCCTCAAATACACCCGGGGGTGGGGGTTCACCCCTCCACTTT. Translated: CASSSSNTPGGGGSPLHF.

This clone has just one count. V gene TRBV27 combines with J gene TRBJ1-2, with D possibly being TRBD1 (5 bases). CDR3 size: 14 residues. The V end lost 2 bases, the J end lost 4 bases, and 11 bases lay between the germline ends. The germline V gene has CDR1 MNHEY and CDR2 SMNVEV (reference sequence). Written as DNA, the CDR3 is TGTGCCAGCAGTTTAGCCAGCGGGACCTATGGCTACACCTTC. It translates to CASSLASGTYGYTF.

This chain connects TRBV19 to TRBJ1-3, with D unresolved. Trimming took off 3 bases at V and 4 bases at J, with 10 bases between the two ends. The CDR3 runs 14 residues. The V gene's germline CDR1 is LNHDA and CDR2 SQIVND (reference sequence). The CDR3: CASSIMRSGNTIYF. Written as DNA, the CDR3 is TGTGCCAGTAGTATCATGCGGTCGGGAAACACCATATATTTT.

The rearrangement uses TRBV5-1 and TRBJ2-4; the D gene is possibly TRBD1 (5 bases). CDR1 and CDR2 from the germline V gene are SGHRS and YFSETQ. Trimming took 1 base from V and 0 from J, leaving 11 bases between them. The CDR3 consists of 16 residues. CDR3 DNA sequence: TGCGCCAGCAGCTTGACAGGACCCCAAGCCAAAAACATTCAGTACTTC. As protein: CASSLTGPQAKNIQYF.

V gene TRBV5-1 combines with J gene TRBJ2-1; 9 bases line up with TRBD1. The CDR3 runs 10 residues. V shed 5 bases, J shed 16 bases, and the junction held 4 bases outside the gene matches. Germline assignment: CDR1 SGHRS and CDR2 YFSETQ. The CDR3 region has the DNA TGCGCCAGCAGGGGGGACAGGGAATTCTTC. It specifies CASRGDREFF.

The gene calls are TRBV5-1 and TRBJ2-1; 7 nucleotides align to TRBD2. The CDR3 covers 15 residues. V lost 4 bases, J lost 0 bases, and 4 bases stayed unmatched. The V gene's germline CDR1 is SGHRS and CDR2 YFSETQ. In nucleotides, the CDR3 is TGCGCCAGCAGCGGCGGGGGTATCTCCTACAATGAGCAGTTCTTC. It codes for CASSGGGISYNEQFF.

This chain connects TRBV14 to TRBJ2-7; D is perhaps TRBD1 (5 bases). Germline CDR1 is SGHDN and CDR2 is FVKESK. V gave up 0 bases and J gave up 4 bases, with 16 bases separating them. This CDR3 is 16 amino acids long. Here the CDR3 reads CASSQDIRRTKYEQYF. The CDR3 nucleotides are TGTGCCAGCAGCCAAGATATTAGAAGGACAAAATACGAGCAGTACTTC.

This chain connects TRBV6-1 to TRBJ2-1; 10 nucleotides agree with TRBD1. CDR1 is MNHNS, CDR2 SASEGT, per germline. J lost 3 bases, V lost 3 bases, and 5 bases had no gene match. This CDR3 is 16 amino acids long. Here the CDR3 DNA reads TGTGCCAGCAGTGATGTCGGGACAGGGGTCTACAATGAGCAGTTCTTC. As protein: CASSDVGTGVYNEQFF.

DNA for the CDR3: TGCGCCAGCAGCCAAGATCCAGCGGGGACACTAAGCAATCAGCCCCAGCATTTT. Translating gives CASSQDPAGTLSNQPQHF. V is TRBV4-1 and J is TRBJ1-5, with D perhaps TRBD1 (6 bases). The CDR3 extends over 18 amino acids. Trimming pared 0 bases from V and 1 base from J, leaving 16 bases between. CDR1 is MGHRA and CDR2 is YSYEKL in the germline V gene.

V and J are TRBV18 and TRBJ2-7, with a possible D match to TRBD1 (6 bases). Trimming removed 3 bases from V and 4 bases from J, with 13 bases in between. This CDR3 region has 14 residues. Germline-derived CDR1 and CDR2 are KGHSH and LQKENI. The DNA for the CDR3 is TGTGCCAGCTCACCCCGGGACACACTTTACGAGCAGTACTTC. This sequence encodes CASSPRDTLYEQYF.

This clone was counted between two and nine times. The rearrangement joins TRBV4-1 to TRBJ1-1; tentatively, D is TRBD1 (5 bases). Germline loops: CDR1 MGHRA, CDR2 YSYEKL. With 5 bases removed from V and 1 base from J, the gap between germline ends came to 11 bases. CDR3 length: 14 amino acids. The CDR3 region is CASSSSDRNTEAFF. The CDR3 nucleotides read TGCGCCAGCAGCTCCTCAGACAGGAACACTGAAGCTTTCTTT.